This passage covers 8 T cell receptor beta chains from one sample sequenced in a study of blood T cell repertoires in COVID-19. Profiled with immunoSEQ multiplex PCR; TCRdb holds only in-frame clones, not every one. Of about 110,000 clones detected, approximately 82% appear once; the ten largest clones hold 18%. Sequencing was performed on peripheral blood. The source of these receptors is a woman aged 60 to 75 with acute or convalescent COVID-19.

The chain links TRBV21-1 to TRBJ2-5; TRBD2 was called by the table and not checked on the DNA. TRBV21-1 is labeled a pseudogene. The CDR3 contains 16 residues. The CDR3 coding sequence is TGTGCCAGCAGCAAAGTCCGGGGGGAGTCCCAAGAGACCCAGTACTTC. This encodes CASSKVRGESQETQYF.

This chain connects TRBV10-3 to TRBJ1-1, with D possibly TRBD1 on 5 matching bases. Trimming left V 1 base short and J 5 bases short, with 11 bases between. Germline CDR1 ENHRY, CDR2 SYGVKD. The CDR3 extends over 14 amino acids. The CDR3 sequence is CAISEYGGGTEAFF. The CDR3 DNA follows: TGTGCCATCAGTGAGTACGGGGGGGGAACTGAAGCTTTCTTT.

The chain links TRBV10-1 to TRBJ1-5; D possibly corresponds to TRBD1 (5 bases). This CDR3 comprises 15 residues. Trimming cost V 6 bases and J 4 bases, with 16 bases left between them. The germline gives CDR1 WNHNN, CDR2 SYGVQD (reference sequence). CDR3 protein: CASRSRDGVNQPQHF. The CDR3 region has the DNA TGCGCCAGCAGGTCCAGGGATGGGGTAAATCAGCCCCAGCATTTT.

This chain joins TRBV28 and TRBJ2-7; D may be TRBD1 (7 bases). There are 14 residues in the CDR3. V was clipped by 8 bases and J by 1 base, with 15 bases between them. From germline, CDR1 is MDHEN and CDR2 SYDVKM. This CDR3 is CASSWGDSSYEQYF. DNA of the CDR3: TGTGCCAGCTCTTGGGGGGACAGTTCCTACGAGCAGTACTTC.

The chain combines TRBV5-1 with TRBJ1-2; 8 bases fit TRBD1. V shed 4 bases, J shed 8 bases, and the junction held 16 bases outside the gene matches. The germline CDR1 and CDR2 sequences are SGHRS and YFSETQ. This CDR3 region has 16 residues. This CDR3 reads CASSPDPGRGRVGYTF. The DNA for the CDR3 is TGCGCCAGCAGCCCCGATCCGGGCAGGGGGCGCGTGGGCTACACCTTC. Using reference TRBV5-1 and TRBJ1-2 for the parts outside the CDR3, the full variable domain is KAGVTQTPRYLIKTRGQQVTLSCSPISGHRSVSWYQQTPGQGLQFLFEYFSETQRNKGNFPGRFSGRQFSNSRSEMNVSTLELGDSALYLCASSPDPGRGRVGYTFGSGTRLTVV.

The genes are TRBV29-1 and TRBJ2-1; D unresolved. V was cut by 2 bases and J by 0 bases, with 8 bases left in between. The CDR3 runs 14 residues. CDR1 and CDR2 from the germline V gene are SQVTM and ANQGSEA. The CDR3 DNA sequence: TGCAGCGTTGAATGGGCGAGCTCCTACAATGAGCAGTTCTTC. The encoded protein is CSVEWASSYNEQFF.

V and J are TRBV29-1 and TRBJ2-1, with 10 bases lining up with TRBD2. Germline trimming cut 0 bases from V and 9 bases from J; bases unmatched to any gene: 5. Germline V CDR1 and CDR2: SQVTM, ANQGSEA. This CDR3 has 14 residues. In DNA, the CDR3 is TGCAGCGTTGAAGATAGCGGGAGGTCGGCTGAGCAGTTCTTC. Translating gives CSVEDSGRSAEQFF.

The CDR3 region has the DNA TGCGCCAGCAGCCAACGGGGGGTTGGGGATACGCAGTATTTT. Its protein is CASSQRGVGDTQYF. The chain employs TRBV4-3 and TRBJ2-3, with TRBD2 identical over 7 bases. Trimming removed 2 bases from V and 6 bases from J; junction bases left unmatched: 5. The CDR3 spans 14 residues. Germline V CDR1 and CDR2: LGHNA, YSLEER.